Below, one T cell receptor (delta chain) is given with its context. Judged by its sample share, this clone qualifies as medium-sized (0.01 to 0.1%). Its specific antigen is unknown. No base quality information exists; no much larger clone differs at one position. The data stem from a study of gamma-delta chains in newborns, infants, children (dated by TCRdb to the late 2010s). Regarding the complete study: According to the title of the study, polyclonal expansion of innate gammadelta T cells immediately after birth is driven by microbial exposure. The study examined the way microbial exposure affected innate gammadelta T cell populations in human newborns right after birth.

CDR1 is given as GEAIGNYY and CDR2 as EKD, both from the germline V gene. V has 3 bases trimmed and J has 0 bases trimmed; junction bases matching no gene number 13. The CDR3 starts with the cysteine, ends with the phenylalanine, and has 18 residues. Just CDR3 DNA is preserved here, 54 bases in frame from base 1. Sequencing instrument: Illumina MiSeq. TCRdb reprocessed the public reads with the caller CATT; rows with the same DNA were merged afterwards. The sample profile shows 3,900 or so delta-chain clones; under 15% of them were found once. Together, the top ten hold around 8.8% of the sample. The sequence derives from a child who was a newborn, infant or young child, either healthy, febrile or measles-vaccinated (not recorded which). The sequencing sample was made of blood. The V gene is TRDV2 and the J gene is TRDJ1, and TRDD3 matches 9 of the central bases. The CDR3 reads as follows: CACDSLTGGPPYTDKLIF. The DNA is as follows: TGTGCCTGTGACTCCCTTACTGGGGGACCCCCGTACACCGATAAACTCATCTTT.